The entry that follows covers one T cell receptor beta chain sequence. This sample is drawn from a study of blood T cell repertoires in COVID-19. TCRdb's table, derived via immunoSEQ multiplex PCR, lists solely in-frame clones and lacks some. The table has 90,000 or so clones, roughly 70% seen once. The CDR3 is 12 amino acids. CDR1 and CDR2 from the germline V gene are LGHDT and YNNKEL (reference sequence). Trimming took off 2 bases at V and 12 bases at J, with 13 bases between the two ends. This rearrangement joins TRBV3-1 (or the pseudogene TRBV3-2) to TRBJ1-1; D perhaps matches TRBD1 (6 bases). Sequenced sample: peripheral blood. This clonotype originated in a woman of 80 years or more with acute or convalescent COVID-19. The CDR3 loop is CASSQTGMVTFF. CDR3 nucleotide sequence: TGTGCCAGCAGCCAAACAGGGATGGTAACTTTCTTT.